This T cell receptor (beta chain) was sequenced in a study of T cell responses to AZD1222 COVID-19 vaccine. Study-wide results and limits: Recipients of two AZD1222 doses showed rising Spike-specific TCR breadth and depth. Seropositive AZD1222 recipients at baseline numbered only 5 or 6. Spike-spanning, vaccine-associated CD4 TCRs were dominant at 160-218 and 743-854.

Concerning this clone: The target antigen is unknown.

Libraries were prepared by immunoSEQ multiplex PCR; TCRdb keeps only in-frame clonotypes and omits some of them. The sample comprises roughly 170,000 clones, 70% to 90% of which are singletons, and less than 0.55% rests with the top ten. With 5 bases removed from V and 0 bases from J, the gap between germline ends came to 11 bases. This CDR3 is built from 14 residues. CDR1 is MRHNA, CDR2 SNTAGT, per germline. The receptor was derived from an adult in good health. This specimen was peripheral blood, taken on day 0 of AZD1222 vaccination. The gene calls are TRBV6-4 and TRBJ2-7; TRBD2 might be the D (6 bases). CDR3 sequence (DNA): TGTGCCAGCAGTATAGCGGCAAGCTCCTACGAGCAGTACTTC. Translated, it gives CASSIAASSYEQYF.